This T cell receptor beta chain was recovered during a study of cytomegalovirus exposure and HLA in healthy donors. Study-wide results and limits: Reports showed the classifier diagnosing cytomegalovirus status with high specificity and sensitivity. The majority of TCR sequences were rare, yet some public TCRs appeared in many donors.

The donors were members of the validation cohort comprising over a hundred subjects, separate from the roughly 700-subject first cohort. This clone was found once. What it recognizes is unknown. The data were produced by immunoSEQ multiplex PCR, yet TCRdb's version contains in-frame clones alone and is incomplete. The repertoire holds approximately 300,000 clones, with 86% as singletons. Trimming stripped 5 bases from V and 5 bases from J, with 15 bases between. This CDR3 is built from 15 residues. Germline CDR1 and CDR2: MGHRA and YSYEKL. The genes are TRBV4-1 and TRBJ1-4; D may be TRBD1 (5 bases). Sequencing used PBMCs. This TCR came from a woman aged 18-29 years in good health and CMV-seronegative. DNA for the CDR3: TGCGCCAGCAGCGTACGGCAGCGGGGCAATGAAAAACTGTTTTTT. Encoded protein: CASSVRQRGNEKLFF.